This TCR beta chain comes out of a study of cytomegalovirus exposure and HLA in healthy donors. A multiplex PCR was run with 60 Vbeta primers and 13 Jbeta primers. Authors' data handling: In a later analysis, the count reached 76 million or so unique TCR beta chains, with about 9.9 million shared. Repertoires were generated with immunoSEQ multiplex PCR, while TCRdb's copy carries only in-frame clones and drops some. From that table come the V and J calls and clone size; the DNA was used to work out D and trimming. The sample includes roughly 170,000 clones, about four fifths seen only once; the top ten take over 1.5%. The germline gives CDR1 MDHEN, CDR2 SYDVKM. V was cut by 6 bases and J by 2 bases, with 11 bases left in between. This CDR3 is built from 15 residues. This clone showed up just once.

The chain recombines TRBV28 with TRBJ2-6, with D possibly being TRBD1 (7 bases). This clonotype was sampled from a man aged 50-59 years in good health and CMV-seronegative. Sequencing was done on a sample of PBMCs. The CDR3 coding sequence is TGTGCCAGCAGGTCAGGGGGGCCTGGGGCCAACGTCCTGACTTTC. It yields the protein CASRSGGPGANVLTF.